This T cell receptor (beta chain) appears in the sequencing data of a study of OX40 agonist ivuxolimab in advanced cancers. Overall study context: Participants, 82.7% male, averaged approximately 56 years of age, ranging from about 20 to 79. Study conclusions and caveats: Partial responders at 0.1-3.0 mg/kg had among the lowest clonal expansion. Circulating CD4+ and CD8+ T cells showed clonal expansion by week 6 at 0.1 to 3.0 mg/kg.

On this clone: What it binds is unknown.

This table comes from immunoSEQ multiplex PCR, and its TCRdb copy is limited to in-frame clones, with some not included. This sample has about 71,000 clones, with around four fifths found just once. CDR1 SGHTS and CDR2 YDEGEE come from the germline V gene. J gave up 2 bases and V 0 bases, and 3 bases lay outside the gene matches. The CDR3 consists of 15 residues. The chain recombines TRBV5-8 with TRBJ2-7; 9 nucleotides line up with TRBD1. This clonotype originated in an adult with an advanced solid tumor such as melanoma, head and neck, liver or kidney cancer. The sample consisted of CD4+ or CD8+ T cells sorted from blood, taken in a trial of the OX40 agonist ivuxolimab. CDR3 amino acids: CASSLAGQGTYEQYF. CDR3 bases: TGTGCCAGCAGCTTGGCGGGACAGGGCACCTACGAGCAGTACTTC.